The clone carrying this T cell receptor (beta chain) was detected many times. Antigen: not known. Germline V gives CDR1 SGHRS, CDR2 YFSETQ. This CDR3 contains 15 residues. The germline V and J ends were trimmed by 2 bases and 0 bases, with 12 bases remaining between them. This specimen belongs to a study of CD8 T cells in ankylosing spondylitis. General study findings and limits: Ankylosing spondylitis blood appeared to be characterized by a TCR beta motif of several highly homologous variants.

One entry per CDR3 protein, called by TCRdb with MiXCR from the 5' RACE reads. The table lists around 220,000 distinct CDR3 sequences, about 16% of them singletons. This chain joins TRBV5-1 and TRBJ2-7, with D perhaps matching TRBD1 or TRBD2 (6 bases each). This TCR was recovered from a male donor with ankylosing spondylitis. Specimen: blood, either unsorted or a sorted T cell fraction (not recorded which). The chain's CDR3 is CASSFEGGSSYEQYF. For the CDR3, the DNA is TGCGCCAGCAGCTTCGAAGGGGGGAGCTCCTACGAGCAGTACTTC.